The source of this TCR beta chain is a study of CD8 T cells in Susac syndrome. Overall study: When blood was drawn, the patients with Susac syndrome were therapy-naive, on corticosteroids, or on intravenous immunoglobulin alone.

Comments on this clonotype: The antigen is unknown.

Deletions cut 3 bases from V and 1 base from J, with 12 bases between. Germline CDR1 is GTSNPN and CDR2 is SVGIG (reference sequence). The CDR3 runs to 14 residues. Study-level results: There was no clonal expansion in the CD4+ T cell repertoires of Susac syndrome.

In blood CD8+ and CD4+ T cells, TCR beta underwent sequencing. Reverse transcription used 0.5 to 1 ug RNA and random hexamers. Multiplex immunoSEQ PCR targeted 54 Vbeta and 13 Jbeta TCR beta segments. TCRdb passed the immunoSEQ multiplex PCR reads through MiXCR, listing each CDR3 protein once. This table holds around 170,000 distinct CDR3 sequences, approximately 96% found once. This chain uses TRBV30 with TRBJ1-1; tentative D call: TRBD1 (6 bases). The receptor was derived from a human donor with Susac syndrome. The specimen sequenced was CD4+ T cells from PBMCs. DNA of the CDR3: TGTGCCTGGAGCGACCTACAGGGGAACACTGAAGCTTTCTTT. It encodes CAWSDLQGNTEAFF.